The clone carrying this TCR beta chain was found many times. Amplified material comprised TCR beta CDR3 regions derived from RNA transcripts. Following a first-round RT-PCR that used HTBI primers, a second-round multiplex PCR was carried out. MiXCR, applied by TCRdb to the multiplex PCR reads, yields one record per CDR3 protein. The data show roughly 500,000 distinct CDR3 sequences, 13% to 15% seen once. This specimen comes from a study of Graves' ophthalmopathy and Graves' hyperthyroidism. CDR1 and CDR2 from the germline V gene are SQVTM and ANQGSEA. This CDR3 is 13 amino acids long. J was trimmed by 3 bases and V by 3 bases; bases with no gene match: 2.

This chain links TRBV29-1 with TRBJ2-3, with 8 bases matching TRBD1. Material for sequencing was blood. This clonotype was obtained from a woman aged 30 to 39 with Graves' ophthalmopathy. The CDR3 loop is CSVETGETDTQYF. The CDR3 bases are TGCAGCGTTGAGACAGGGGAGACAGATACGCAGTATTTT.